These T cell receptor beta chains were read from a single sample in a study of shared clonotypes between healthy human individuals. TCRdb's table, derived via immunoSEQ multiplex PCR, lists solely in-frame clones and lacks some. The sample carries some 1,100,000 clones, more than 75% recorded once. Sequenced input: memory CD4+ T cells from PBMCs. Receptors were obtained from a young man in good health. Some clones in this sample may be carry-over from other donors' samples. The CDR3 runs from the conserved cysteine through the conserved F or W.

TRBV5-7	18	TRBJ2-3	CASSCRDPTPDRTDTQYF
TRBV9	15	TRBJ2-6	CASNGFPSGANVLTF
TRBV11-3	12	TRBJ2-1	CASSSTGVEQFF
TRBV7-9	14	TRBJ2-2	CASSLLMGAGELFF
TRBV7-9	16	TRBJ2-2	CASSLGLAGGRRELFF
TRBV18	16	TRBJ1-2	CASSPAAGQPIYGYTF
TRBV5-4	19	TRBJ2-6	CASSLAVGSGAYGANVLTF
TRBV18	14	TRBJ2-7	CASSPSTSNHEQYF
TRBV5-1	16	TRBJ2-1	CASSLAASTLYNEQFF
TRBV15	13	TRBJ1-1	CATSRDTNTEAFF
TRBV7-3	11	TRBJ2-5	CASSLSPAEYF
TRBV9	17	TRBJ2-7	CASSVGSSGRSSYEQYF
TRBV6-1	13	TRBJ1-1	CASSSNPRREAFF
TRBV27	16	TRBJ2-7	CASSLLAGRNTYEQYF
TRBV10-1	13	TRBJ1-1	CASMDRVNTEAFF
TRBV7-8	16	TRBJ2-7	CASSSPGTGGPYEQYF
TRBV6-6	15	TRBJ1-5	CASSYRTVSNQPQHF
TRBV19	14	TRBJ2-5	CASSIGAGQKTQYF
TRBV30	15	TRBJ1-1	CAWSVQARPAIEAFF
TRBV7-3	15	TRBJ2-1	CASSRIAGDGDEQFF
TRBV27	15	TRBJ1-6	CASKNQGYYNSPLHF
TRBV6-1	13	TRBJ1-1	CASSFDKNTEAFF
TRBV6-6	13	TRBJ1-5	CASSTGSVQPQHF
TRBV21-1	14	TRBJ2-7	CASSKAGRSYEQYF
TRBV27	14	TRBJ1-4	CASRLQGANEKLFF
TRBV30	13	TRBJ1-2	CAWAQGENYGYTF
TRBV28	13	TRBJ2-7	CASTVSGTYEQYF
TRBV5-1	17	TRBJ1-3	CASRSEGGPHSGNTIYF
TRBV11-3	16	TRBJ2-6	CASSSRTSGLANVLTF
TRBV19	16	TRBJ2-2	CARMLAGVSDTGELFF
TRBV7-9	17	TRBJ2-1	CASSRGLAGAKGHEQFF
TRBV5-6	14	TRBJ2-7	CASSLAGVSYEQYF